These 32 T cell receptor beta chains share one sample of origin, sequenced in a study of T cells after yellow fever vaccination (dated by TCRdb to between 2018 and 2021). The receptor library was made with 5' RACE. Data came from an Illumina HiSeq 2500. In-frame beta chains were kept once TCRdb had trimmed the public reads at Q25 with fastp and called clones with MiXCR. Records with the same CDR3 protein are collapsed into one entry carrying the most frequent genes and DNA. Here the sample has hundreds of thousands of distinct CDR3 sequences; more than 9% occur a single time. The ten largest make up less than 20% of the sample. In light of the paper, this sample's treatment or condition label describes: live attenuated yellow fever vaccine strain. The sequences come from PBMCs, collected on the day of the first yellow fever vaccination. These receptors were taken from a young man who received the YFV17D yellow fever vaccine.

The sample holds many counts of this clonotype. The V gene is TRBV5-5, the J gene TRBJ2-3; D gene ambiguous. This CDR3 region has 13 residues. CDR1 is SGHKS and CDR2 is YYEKEE in the germline V gene (reference sequence). Trimming left V 0 bases short and J 3 bases short, with 5 bases between. Here the CDR3 DNA reads TGTGCCAGCAGCTTGGGTAGGACAGATACGCAGTATTTT. As protein: CASSLGRTDTQYF.

V usage is TRBV6-4 and J usage is TRBJ2-3; TRBD2 is a possible D gene (5 bases). Germline CDR1 MRHNA, CDR2 SNTAGT. With 7 bases removed from V and 1 base from J, the gap between germline ends came to 12 bases. The length of the CDR3 is 14 residues. This CDR3 reads CASKTKAGTDTQYF. CDR3 bases: TGTGCCAGCAAGACAAAAGCGGGCACAGATACGCAGTATTTT.

The J gene is TRBJ1-6, the V gene TRBV5-1; D is perhaps TRBD1 (6 bases). Germline V lookup: CDR1 SGHRS, CDR2 YFSETQ. This CDR3 is built from 15 residues. Trimming pared 2 bases from V and 8 bases from J, leaving 14 bases between. CDR3 residues: CASSFNAGADSPLHF. CDR3 DNA sequence: TGCGCCAGCAGCTTCAACGCAGGGGCTGATTCACCCCTCCACTTT.

This clonotype has just a few counts. The rearrangement joins TRBV9 to TRBJ2-4; D might be TRBD1 or TRBD2, each matching 5 bases. Looked up from germline, CDR1 is SGDLS and CDR2 is YYNGEE. The V end lost 0 bases, the J end lost 6 bases, and 13 bases lay between the germline ends. This CDR3 comprises 15 residues. The CDR3 sequence is CASSVGGAFGNIQYF. The CDR3 nucleotides are TGTGCCAGCAGCGTAGGAGGGGCTTTTGGAAACATTCAGTACTTC.

In its sample, this clonotype was seen a few times. The rearrangement links TRBV7-2 to TRBJ2-7; D gene uncertain. The length of the CDR3 is 13 residues. Looked up from germline, CDR1 is SGHTA and CDR2 is FQGNSA. V lost 3 bases and J 5 bases, leaving 11 bases between the germline ends. The CDR3 loop is CASSFWPGHEQYV. The CDR3 coding sequence is TGTGCCAGCAGCTTCTGGCCCGGCCACGAGCAGTACGTC.

The sample holds a few counts of this clonotype. The chain has TRBV24-1 and TRBJ2-7, with D unclear. V lost 5 bases to trimming and J lost 6 bases, with 13 bases between them. The CDR3 runs 13 residues. Germline V gene data show CDR1 as KGHDR and CDR2 as SFDVKD. The CDR3 is CATSVHLRGEQYV. The CDR3 coding sequence is TGTGCCACCAGTGTACATCTCCGTGGCGAGCAGTACGTC.

J is TRBJ1-1 and V is TRBV5-5, with D maybe TRBD1 (5 bases). CDR1 is SGHKS and CDR2 is YYEKEE in the germline V gene (reference sequence). V lost 0 bases to trimming and J lost 7 bases, with 10 bases between them. The CDR3 is made up of 13 amino acids. The CDR3 DNA follows: TGTGCCAGCAGCTTGGTTGGGGCTAATGAAGCTTTCTTT. Protein: CASSLVGANEAFF.

This clonotype appeared a few times. V usage is TRBV5-4 and J usage is TRBJ2-2, with D possibly matching TRBD2 (5 bases). The germline CDR1 and CDR2 sequences are SGHNT and YYREEE (reference sequence). CDR3 length equals 15 residues. V lost 0 bases, J lost 5 bases, and 11 bases lay in between. The CDR3 DNA reads TGTGCCAGCAGCTTGGAAATTCGCGGGACCGGGGAGCTGTTTTTT. Translating gives CASSLEIRGTGELFF.

This clonotype was seen only a few times. V usage is TRBV6-5 and J usage is TRBJ2-2; no clear D gene. The germline V gene has CDR1 MNHEY and CDR2 SVGAGI. The CDR3 loop spans 12 amino acids. V was cut by 7 bases and J by 5 bases, with 8 bases left in between. CDR3: CASIRSTGELFF. Written as DNA, the CDR3 is TGTGCCAGCATTCGGTCGACCGGGGAGCTGTTTTTT.

The CDR3 spells CASSPNVDRIFYEQYF. The DNA for the CDR3 is TGCGCCAGCAGCCCTAACGTGGACAGGATATTCTACGAGCAGTACTTC. The chain couples TRBV4-1 to TRBJ2-7; 7 bases are shared with TRBD1. Germline V lookup: CDR1 MGHRA, CDR2 YSYEKL. J was trimmed by 3 bases and V by 4 bases; bases with no gene match: 12. The CDR3 sequence is 16 residues long.

This clonotype was observed many times. This chain connects TRBV20-1 to TRBJ2-1; D perhaps matches TRBD1 (6 bases). The ends were cut back, 5 bases at V and 0 bases at J, with 11 bases in the middle. Germline CDR1 and CDR2: DFQATT and SNEGSKA (reference sequence). The CDR3 has 14 residues. The CDR3 DNA sequence: TGCAGTGCTGCCGGGACAAGCTCCTACAATGAGCAGTTCTTC. Protein: CSAAGTSSYNEQFF.

CDR3 in amino acids: CASSMARNTEAFF. The DNA of the CDR3 is TGTGCCAGTAGTATGGCCAGGAACACTGAAGCTTTCTTT. This sequence joins TRBV19 and TRBJ1-1, with D unresolved. CDR3 length: 13 residues. CDR1 is LNHDA, CDR2 SQIVND, per germline (reference sequence). Trimming shortened V by 3 bases and J by 1 base, and 6 bases separated the two germline ends.

The sample holds many counts of this clonotype. This rearrangement joins TRBV12-3 or TRBV12-4 to TRBJ2-5; possibly TRBD2 for D (5 bases). The germline V and J ends were trimmed by 5 bases and 4 bases, with 14 bases remaining between them. The CDR3 has 14 residues. As DNA, the CDR3 is TGTGCCAGCAGTCCTACTAGGACGTCAGAGACCCAGTACTTC. Protein sequence: CASSPTRTSETQYF.

This clonotype was seen repeatedly, ten times or more. This chain uses TRBV12-3 or TRBV12-4 with TRBJ2-2, with D possibly being TRBD2 (7 bases). V was trimmed by 4 bases and J by 3 bases, leaving 12 bases between them. The CDR3 is 15 residues long. The chain's CDR3 is CASSWGGADTGELFF. The CDR3 region has the DNA TGTGCCAGCAGTTGGGGGGGGGCCGACACCGGGGAGCTGTTTTTT.

V is TRBV11-1 and J is TRBJ1-1; 7 bases match TRBD1. The length of the CDR3 is 18 residues. Germline CDR1 is SGHAT and CDR2 is FQDESV (reference sequence). Trimming at V came to 1 base and at J to 4 bases, leaving 15 bases not matched to a gene. CDR3 loop: CASSLGMGQSSSATEAFF. The CDR3 DNA is TGTGCCAGCAGCTTAGGCATGGGACAGTCTTCGAGCGCCACTGAAGCTTTCTTT.

The V gene is TRBV6-2 or TRBV6-3, the J gene TRBJ2-6, with D perhaps matching TRBD1 (6 bases). CDR3 length equals 21 residues. Trimming pared 2 bases from V and 5 bases from J, leaving 28 bases between. CDR1 is MNHEY and CDR2 is SVGEGT in the germline V gene. The DNA of the CDR3 is TGTGCCAGCAGTTACGGCATGGCGTTCGGGAACAGGGATTGGAGGGCCAACGTCCTGACTTTC. As protein: CASSYGMAFGNRDWRANVLTF.

The V and J genes are TRBV7-2 and TRBJ1-1, with D hard to call. CDR3 length: 15 amino acids. Trimming left V 5 bases short and J 6 bases short, with 19 bases between. The germline V gene encodes CDR1 SGHTA and CDR2 FQGNSA. Here the CDR3 DNA reads TGTGCCAGCAGCCTTCAGGTACACTCAAGGGCTGAAGCTTTCTTT. Translating gives CASSLQVHSRAEAFF.

The sample holds many counts of this clonotype. This sequence joins TRBV9 and TRBJ2-1; 9 bases match TRBD2. V lost 2 bases, J lost 5 bases, and 8 bases stayed unmatched. CDR1 is SGDLS, CDR2 YYNGEE, per germline. The length of the CDR3 is 16 residues. CDR3 nucleotide sequence: TGTGCCAGCAGCGTGGGGGTGACTAGCGGTCACAATGAGCAGTTCTTC. The encoded protein is CASSVGVTSGHNEQFF.

J is TRBJ2-1 and V is TRBV30; no definite D call. Germline V gene lookup returns CDR1 GTSNPN and CDR2 SVGIG (reference sequence). With 3 bases removed from V and 6 bases from J, the gap between germline ends came to 12 bases. This CDR3 region has 13 residues. Here the CDR3 reads CAWSASDFNEQFF. CDR3 nucleotides: TGTGCCTGGAGCGCCTCCGACTTCAATGAGCAGTTCTTC.

This clonotype was seen only a few times. The genes are TRBV4-2 and TRBJ2-3; TRBD2 agrees at 7 bases. In germline, CDR1 is LGHNA, CDR2 YNFKEQ. The CDR3 has 16 amino acids. J gave up 2 bases and V 1 base, and 6 bases lay outside the gene matches. This CDR3 is CASSQALGTNTDTQYF. Written as DNA, the CDR3 is TGTGCCAGCAGCCAAGCCCTTGGGACTAACACAGATACGCAGTATTTT.

The table lists this clonotype with a few counts. The chain couples TRBV7-6 to TRBJ1-4, with 7 bases fitting TRBD1. The CDR3 sequence is 13 residues long. With 5 bases clipped from V and 7 bases from J, the junction kept 4 bases outside the gene matches. Germline assignment: CDR1 SGHVS and CDR2 FNYEAQ. The CDR3 DNA reads TGTGCCAGCAGCCGACAGGGCCCTGAAAAACTGTTTTTT. It yields the protein CASSRQGPEKLFF.

This clonotype was seen only a few times. V and J are TRBV24-1 and TRBJ2-7; tentatively, D is TRBD1 or TRBD2 (6 bases each). The V end was cut by 12 bases, the J end by 5 bases, with 16 bases between. The CDR3 spans 12 residues. The germline CDR1 and CDR2 sequences are KGHDR and SFDVKD. The CDR3 sequence: CAPFGGRHEQYV. DNA of the CDR3: TGTGCCCCTTTTGGGGGGCGACACGAGCAGTACGTC.

The chain is built from TRBV2 and TRBJ2-7; TRBD1 is a possible D gene (7 bases). The CDR3 is made up of 16 amino acids. In germline, CDR1 is SNHLY, CDR2 FYNNEI. V was cut by 2 bases and J by 6 bases, with 20 bases left in between. CDR3 sequence reads: CASSESGGGPRAEQYV. Written as DNA, the CDR3 is TGTGCCAGCAGTGAATCTGGAGGGGGCCCCCGGGCCGAGCAGTACGTC.

This clonotype has a handful of counts. The CDR3, as DNA: TGTGCCAGCGTGGCTCTAGGAATTAGTGAAAAACTGTTTTTT. It specifies CASVALGISEKLFF. This chain connects TRBV28 to TRBJ1-4; no clear D. This CDR3 comprises 14 residues. Per the germline V gene, CDR1 is MDHEN and CDR2 is SYDVKM. V lost 8 bases and J 7 bases, leaving 17 bases between the germline ends.

The J gene is TRBJ2-5, the V gene TRBV9; D is ambiguous. The CDR3 is 16 residues long. CDR1 SGDLS and CDR2 YYNGEE come from the germline V gene. V shed 0 bases and J shed 2 bases, with 14 bases lying between them. CDR3 bases: TGTGCCAGCAGCGTAGAAGGGTATGGGTATCAAGAGACCCAGTACTTC. Translated: CASSVEGYGYQETQYF.

The chain has TRBV2 and TRBJ1-2, with D perhaps TRBD1 (6 bases). The CDR3 loop spans 11 amino acids. V was pared by 7 bases and J by 5 bases, with 8 bases between. Germline V gene lookup returns CDR1 SNHLY and CDR2 FYNNEI. The CDR3 reads CASNREYGYTF. In nucleotides, the CDR3 is TGTGCCAGCAACAGGGAATATGGCTACACCTTC.

The chain has TRBV5-1 and TRBJ2-2; D gene unclear. Germline CDR1 reads SGHRS; CDR2 reads YFSETQ. Trimming cost V 7 bases and J 10 bases, with 11 bases left between them. The CDR3 is 11 amino acids. The CDR3 loop is CASRLYEELFF. The DNA for the CDR3 is TGCGCCAGCCGACTTTACGAGGAGCTGTTTTTT.

This clonotype was picked up a small number of times. The chain joins TRBV5-1 to TRBJ2-3; 9 bases agree with TRBD1. The length of the CDR3 is 16 residues. Germline CDR1 reads SGHRS; CDR2 reads YFSETQ. V dropped 3 bases and J dropped 3; count of bases not matched to a gene: 8. CDR3 DNA: TGCGCCAGCAGCTCACCGACAGGGGGTAGAACAGATACGCAGTATTTT. This sequence encodes CASSSPTGGRTDTQYF. The full variable domain, in which reference TRBV5-1 and TRBJ2-3 provide the parts outside the CDR3, is KAGVTQTPRYLIKTRGQQVTLSCSPISGHRSVSWYQQTPGQGLQFLFEYFSETQRNKGNFPGRFSGRQFSNSRSEMNVSTLELGDSALYLCASSSPTGGRTDTQYFGPGTRLTVL.

This clonotype was counted ten times or more. V and J are TRBV19 and TRBJ1-1; 7 bases line up with TRBD1. Germline loops: CDR1 LNHDA, CDR2 SQIVND (reference sequence). The CDR3 has 15 amino acids. V shed 7 bases, J shed 1 base, and the junction held 9 bases outside the gene matches. The CDR3 is CASNSRDRGNTEAFF. The CDR3 DNA reads as TGTGCCAGTAACTCGCGGGACAGAGGGAACACTGAAGCTTTCTTT. The variable domain in full, completed from reference TRBV19 and TRBJ1-1, reads DGGITQSPKYLFRKEGQNVTLSCEQNLNHDAMYWYRQDPGQGLRLIYYSQIVNDFQKGDIAEGYSVSREKKESFPLTVTSAQKNPTAFYLCASNSRDRGNTEAFFGQGTRLTVV.

V is TRBV7-9 and J is TRBJ2-1; TRBD2 matches 7 bases. This CDR3 has 16 residues. CDR1 is SEHNR, CDR2 FQNEAQ, per germline (reference sequence). Trimming cost V 5 bases and J 4 bases; bases outside gene matches: 11. CDR3 sequence (DNA): TGTGCCAGCAGCCAAAGCGGCGGGGGAGCGTACAATGAGCAGTTCTTC. This gives the protein CASSQSGGGAYNEQFF.

This clonotype turned up a few times. V is TRBV12-3 or TRBV12-4 and J is TRBJ1-2; TRBD1 might be the D (5 bases). V was clipped by 5 bases and J by 4 bases, with 17 bases between them. CDR3 length equals 15 residues. Here the CDR3 DNA reads TGTGCCAGCAGTCCCCGACAGAAACTCTCCTATGGCTACACCTTC. Translated: CASSPRQKLSYGYTF.

This clonotype was counted between two and nine times. The chain joins TRBV6-1 to TRBJ2-3, with 10 bases identical to TRBD2. The CDR3 has 16 residues. The germline V gene encodes CDR1 MNHNS and CDR2 SASEGT. After removal of 2 bases from V and 0 bases from J, the junction contained 2 bases not matched to a gene. CDR3 coding DNA: TGTGCCAGCAGTGAAACTAGCGGGGTTAGCACAGATACGCAGTATTTT. The encoded protein is CASSETSGVSTDTQYF.